The 9 T cell receptor beta chains presented below share a single source sample, sequenced in a study of cytomegalovirus exposure and HLA in healthy donors. Only in-frame clones appear in the TCRdb table, and some are missing; sequencing was by immunoSEQ multiplex PCR. The table includes a few hundred thousand clones, over 80% detected once. The specimen was PBMCs. Source of these receptors: a woman aged 18 to 35 in good health and CMV-seronegative.

This clone was seen more than once but under ten times. This chain uses TRBV19 with TRBJ2-7; D remains ambiguous. V lost 6 bases, J lost 6 bases, and 9 bases lay in between. Germline-derived CDR1 and CDR2 are LNHDA and SQIVND (reference sequence). This CDR3 is 11 amino acids long. This CDR3 reads CASSWASEQYF. In DNA, the CDR3 is TGTGCCAGTAGCTGGGCAAGCGAGCAGTACTTC.

The genes are TRBV6-5 and TRBJ2-5, with 8 bases lining up with TRBD1. This CDR3 is 15 amino acids long. Trimming cost V 2 bases and J 10 bases; bases outside gene matches: 12. Germline CDR1 reads MNHEY; CDR2 reads SVGAGI. This CDR3 is CASSYLQGGVRGQYF. CDR3 DNA: TGTGCCAGCAGTTACCTACAGGGGGGCGTGCGGGGCCAGTACTTC.

The V and J genes are TRBV30 and TRBJ2-3, with unresolved D. Per germline, CDR1 GTSNPN and CDR2 SVGIG (reference sequence). The V and J ends lost 0 bases and 8 bases respectively, with 6 bases between them. This CDR3 has 11 residues. CDR3 sequence reads: CAWSVGRTQYF. In DNA, the CDR3 is TGTGCCTGGAGTGTGGGCCGTACGCAGTATTTT.

This rearrangement joins TRBV7-2 to TRBJ2-1; TRBD2 agrees at 8 bases. The CDR3 totals 17 residues. Germline trimming cut 0 bases from V and 7 bases from J; bases unmatched to any gene: 11. Per the germline V gene, CDR1 is SGHTA and CDR2 is FQGNSA. The CDR3 DNA follows: TGTGCCAGCAGCTTAGCCCTTCCGGGAGGGGGTGAGAATGAGCAGTTCTTC. Translation: CASSLALPGGGENEQFF. Complete variable domain (other parts from reference TRBV7-2 and TRBJ2-1): GAGVSQSPSNKVTEKGKDVELRCDPISGHTALYWYRQSLGQGLEFLIYFQGNSAPDKSGLPSDRFSAERTGGSVSTLTIQRTQQEDSAVYLCASSLALPGGGENEQFFGPGTRLTVL.

The chain recombines TRBV6-6 with TRBJ1-5, with TRBD1 as a possible D gene (5 bases). Germline V CDR1 and CDR2: MNHNY, SVGAGI (reference sequence). Trimming stripped 6 bases from V and 3 bases from J, with 12 bases between. The CDR3 has 14 amino acids. The CDR3 loop reads CASRPQGFNQPQHF. The DNA of the CDR3 is TGTGCCAGCAGACCCCAGGGATTCAATCAGCCCCAGCATTTT.

This clone was seen a single time. V gene TRBV9 combines with J gene TRBJ2-1, with 7 bases matching TRBD2. The CDR3 has 14 amino acids. J gave up 0 bases and V 6 bases, and 3 bases lay outside the gene matches. Germline V gene lookup returns CDR1 SGDLS and CDR2 YYNGEE. The CDR3 is CASNGGSSYNEQFF. The CDR3 region has the DNA TGTGCCAGCAACGGGGGGAGCTCCTACAATGAGCAGTTCTTC.

Only one count was recorded for this clone. This chain uses TRBV28 with TRBJ2-1; 7 bases line up with TRBD2. The V and J ends lost 6 bases and 4 bases, in that order; junction bases with no gene match: 12. Germline CDR1 is MDHEN and CDR2 is SYDVKM. This CDR3 has 16 amino acids. The CDR3 spells CASRKSSGAIYNEQFF. The DNA for the CDR3 is TGTGCCAGCAGAAAGAGCAGCGGGGCTATATACAATGAGCAGTTCTTC.

The V call is TRBV19, the J call TRBJ2-2; D perhaps matches TRBD2 (6 bases). Between the trimmed V and J ends, which lost 3 bases and 4 bases, there was a span of 12 bases. The CDR3 has 15 residues. Germline V gene sequence: CDR1 LNHDA, CDR2 SQIVND (reference sequence). CDR3 amino acids: CASSIIGGGTGELFF. CDR3 in DNA: TGTGCCAGTAGTATTATCGGGGGTGGCACCGGGGAGCTGTTTTTT.

The CDR3, as DNA: TGTGCCAGCAGTTTATCCCCGGAACGGAGGGACAATGAGCAGTTCTTC. Residues: CASSLSPERRDNEQFF. This chain links TRBV27 with TRBJ2-1; maybe TRBD2 (6 bases). Germline loops: CDR1 MNHEY, CDR2 SMNVEV (reference sequence). The CDR3 is made up of 16 amino acids. V lost 0 bases and J lost 5, with 14 bases in between.